Included here is one TCR beta chain sequence, with context. V was pared by 3 bases and J by 3 bases, with 5 bases between. CDR3 length: 12 residues. The sample is drawn from a study of patients and donors after allogeneic stem cell transplantation. TCRdb reanalysed the RT-PCR reads using MiXCR and keeps one entry per CDR3 protein. Here the sample spans 25,000 to 40,000 distinct CDR3 sequences, about two fifths being singletons. This TCR came from a human donor who was either an allogeneic HSCT recipient or a stem cell or donor lymphocyte infusion donor (not recorded which). It is not recorded whose cells these are; they may come from a transplant donor. The sample was blood, either unsorted or a sorted T cell fraction (not recorded which). The rearrangement joins TRBV12-3 or TRBV12-4 to TRBJ1-1, with unresolved D. The CDR3 region has the DNA TGTGCCAGCAGTTTCGCGTACACTGAAGCTTTCTTT. Its translation is CASSFAYTEAFF.